This TCR beta chain was retrieved from a study of shared clonotypes between healthy human individuals. Across the whole study: A couple of female and a few male donors aged 18 to 49 were enrolled.

Several immunoSEQ 96-well plates shared each subset's DNA, each plate a replicate. Unsorted PBMC DNA underwent sequencing on ten immunoSEQ deep assay plates. Only in-frame clones appear in the TCRdb table, and some are missing; sequencing was by immunoSEQ multiplex PCR. The sample has hundreds of thousands of clones, 60% to 80% seen once; the top ten hold more than 10%. Genomic DNA, for the unsorted samples, came from some 100 million PBMCs. The germline V gene has CDR1 SGHTA and CDR2 FQGNSA. The CDR3 contains 14 residues. V dropped 5 bases and J dropped 6 bases, with 14 bases sitting between them. The sample consisted of PBMCs. The clonotype originates from a woman aged 35 to 49 in good health. Some clones in this sample may be carry-over from other donors' samples. The chain couples TRBV7-2 to TRBJ1-5; a weak D match, TRBD1 (5 bases). CDR3 sequence (DNA): TGTGCCAGCAGCCCTGTTCAGGGCACTCAGCCCCAGCATTTT. Its translation: CASSPVQGTQPQHF.